A single TCR beta chain is shown here with its context. Its antigen remains unidentified. Qualities for individual bases were not recorded, and no much larger clone is one base off. Using the deep immunoSEQ assay, TCR CDR3 regions were amplified from genomic DNA by multiplex PCR. For each cell subset, the extracted genomic DNA was distributed evenly across all wells of several immunoSEQ 96-well plates, and each plate served as one replicate. For sorted subsets, each replicate PCR was loaded with around 200 ng genomic DNA, equivalent to 25,000 to 35,000 T cell genomes. Purified libraries were quantified with a Qubit 3.0 fluorometer, sized on a Bioanalyzer 2100, and re-quantified with the KAPA Library Quantification kit. Each immunoSEQ 96-well plate was sequenced on its own single-read 150-cycle Illumina NextSeq 550 flow cell. The original methods were these. Because only junctional sequences without quality scores were contained in the immunoSEQ output, filtering matching that applied to full-length reads could not be performed. Sequences were annotated with PyIR, a Python wrapper for IgBLAST v1.9, and V/J genes and CDR3 were assigned using IMGT germline references. Reads with weak V/J assignments (E-value above 1e-6), missing CDR3, stop codons, out-of-frame junctions, or ambiguous translated residues were removed. V3J clonotypes were defined as sequences sharing the same inferred V gene, J gene, and CDR3 amino acid sequence. The percentage overlap between two repertoires was calculated by dividing the number of shared unique clonotypes by the size of the smaller repertoire. RTK rarefaction, the Chao1 estimator, and Recon v2.1 estimates of unobserved clonotypes were used to assess repertoire richness. For all TCRbeta clonotypes obtained by the gDNA method from a handful of donors, generation probabilities were computed with OLGA. TCRdb carries this immuneACCESS record with in-frame sequences only. Its versions omit some clonotypes, under half of them owing to an unresolved V gene in the studies checked, with the rest unexplained. The V and J calls and clone size come from that table; D and trimming were worked out from the DNA. The sample table lists some 1,100,000 clones, about 80% of them with a count of one. The top ten constitute approximately 0.52% of the sample.

V drops 6 bases and J drops 1 base, leaving 21 bases in between. The CDR3 starts with the cysteine, ends with the phenylalanine, and has 16 residues. Kept here is only the CDR3 DNA, which spans 48 bases and is read in frame from base 1. The germline V gene (reference sequence) supplies CDR1 GTSNPN and CDR2 SVGIG. The sample comes from a study of shared clonotypes between healthy human individuals (dated by TCRdb to 2020 to 2022). For context, the study as a whole: Three men and a couple of women, aged 18 to 49 years, made up the cohort. For each donor, CD4 naive and CD4 memory were each given three plates, CD8 naive was given two plates, and CD8 memory was given one plate. To estimate repertoire size and how much clonotype sharing occurs between individuals, the study deeply sequenced the blood TCR repertoires of roughly 5 healthy adults. To increase sequencing depth and limit assay-specific biases, different laboratories used diverse techniques to prepare libraries and sequence TCR repertoires. Each donor's leukapheresis produced roughly between roughly 0.85 and 10 billion PBMCs. Broader findings and caveats from the paper: The small number of donors limited the genetic and exposure-history diversity represented. Naive subsets generally had larger estimated clonotype richness than memory subsets did. Sampling was restricted to blood, and TCR repertoires in tissues likely differ from the TCR repertoires found in blood. Rarefaction of sorted-subset datasets indicated incomplete sequencing despite the large sequencing depth. When a few donors were compared, the shared fraction of clonotypes was around 5% for naive CD4, approximately 3.3% for naive CD8, more than 2% for memory CD4, and less than 0.45% for memory CD8. Compared with non-shared clonotypes, the clonotypes found in all four sorted-subset donors had higher generation probabilities. Pairwise subsampling led to the expectation that sequencing depth would affect the degree of clonotype sharing among donors.

Donors were healthy HIV-negative adults with no recently reported acute infections or vaccinations. Every donor was a Caucasian adult residing in Nashville, Tennessee, USA. Magnetic negative selection was used to enrich CD4+ T cells, after which naive cells were positively selected on CD45RA and the negative fraction became the memory subset. After blood collection by leukapheresis, PBMCs were isolated using Ficoll-Histopaque density gradient centrifugation and then cryopreserved in the vapor phase of liquid nitrogen. Analytical flow cytometry was used to check the purity and quantity of each magnetically sorted T cell population. Each sorted fraction had its genomic DNA isolated and then quantified by UV absorbance on a Nanodrop 2000c.

Here the chain combines TRBV30 and TRBJ1-1, and perhaps TRBD1 as D gene, on 6 matching bases. This TCR came from a young man in good health. Some clones in this sample may be carry-over from other donors' samples. The sample was memory CD4+ T cells from PBMCs. The cell subset or site label of this sample denotes: CD45RA-negative fraction. The CDR3 amino acid sequence is: CACRQGFFDRNTEAFF. The DNA sequence reads TGTGCCTGCCGCCAGGGGTTTTTTGACAGGAACACTGAAGCTTTCTTT.